This entry lists 20 T cell receptor beta chains sequenced from one sample in a study of T cell responses to AZD1222 COVID-19 vaccine. Clones were read by immunoSEQ multiplex PCR, and TCRdb kept only the in-frame ones, dropping some. This table has around 95,000 clones, around 90% appearing once. The source was peripheral blood, collected on day 0 of AZD1222 vaccination. These receptors all come from an adult in good health.

The V and J genes are TRBV27 and TRBJ1-5; D is perhaps TRBD1 (6 bases). In germline, CDR1 is MNHEY, CDR2 SMNVEV (reference sequence). The CDR3 spans 18 residues. The ends were cut back, 1 base at V and 0 bases at J, with 16 bases in the middle. CDR3 nucleotide sequence: TGTGCCAGCAGTTTATATGGCAGGGGAGGCCGTAGCAATCAGCCCCAGCATTTT. This sequence encodes CASSLYGRGGRSNQPQHF.

V usage is TRBV7-8 and J usage is TRBJ2-2, with unresolved D. The V and J ends lost 5 bases and 4 bases respectively, with 8 bases between them. Looked up from germline, CDR1 is SGHVS and CDR2 is FQNEAQ. CDR3 length: 13 residues. The CDR3 sequence is CASSPVPTGELFF. The DNA for the CDR3 is TGTGCCAGCAGCCCCGTCCCCACCGGGGAGCTGTTTTTT.

This clone was found a few times. The chain joins TRBV10-2 to TRBJ1-1, with D uncertain. Germline loops: CDR1 WSHSY, CDR2 SAAADI. V lost 8 bases and J lost 11, with 9 bases in between. The CDR3 extends over 9 amino acids. CDR3 bases: TGCGCCAGCGGGATGGGGGCTTTCTTT. Translating it yields CASGMGAFF.

The V gene is TRBV9, the J gene TRBJ2-7; tentatively, D is TRBD2 (6 bases). The CDR3 has 14 residues. Trimming pared 0 bases from V and 4 bases from J, leaving 11 bases between. Germline values: CDR1 SGDLS, CDR2 YYNGEE. CDR3 residues: CASSVGGATYEQYF. Written as DNA, the CDR3 is TGTGCCAGCAGCGTAGGCGGGGCAACTTACGAGCAGTACTTC.

This chain joins TRBV5-6 and TRBJ2-2; 8 bases match TRBD1. Germline CDR1 is SGHDT and CDR2 is YYEEEE. The V gene end was trimmed by 1 base and the J gene end by 4 bases; junction bases not matched to a gene: 3. The CDR3 is 15 residues long. CDR3 DNA: TGTGCCAGCAGCTTGTGGGACAGGTTCACCGGGGAGCTGTTTTTT. Amino acids: CASSLWDRFTGELFF.

This chain joins TRBV13 and TRBJ2-4; 8 positions agree with TRBD1. The germline gives CDR1 PRHDT, CDR2 FYEKMQ (reference sequence). The CDR3 runs to 15 residues. V was clipped by 2 bases and J by 9 bases; unmatched bases: 9. The CDR3 region is CASSLRQGTRGIQYF. In nucleotides, the CDR3 is TGTGCCAGCAGCTTAAGACAGGGGACGAGGGGCATTCAGTACTTC.

This clone was seen just once. The J gene is TRBJ1-5, the V gene TRBV27, with 7 bases that match TRBD1. The CDR3 length is 15 residues. The germline gives CDR1 MNHEY, CDR2 SMNVEV (reference sequence). V gave up 5 bases and J gave up 5 bases; unmatched junction bases: 9. In DNA form, the CDR3 reads TGTGCCAGCAGTAGGGGGCAAGGGGGGTATCAGCCCCAGCATTTT. Translation gives CASSRGQGGYQPQHF.

V and J are TRBV11-2 and TRBJ1-3; D gene uncertain. Germline V CDR1 and CDR2: SGHAT, FQNNGV. This CDR3 comprises 16 residues. V was trimmed by 2 bases and J by 1 base, leaving 12 bases between them. This chain's CDR3 is CASSLNMAGSGNTIYF. In nucleotides, the CDR3 is TGTGCCAGCAGCTTAAATATGGCGGGTTCTGGAAACACCATATATTTT. The full variable domain, rest sourced from reference TRBV11-2 and TRBJ1-3, is EAGVAQSPRYKIIEKRQSVAFWCNPISGHATLYWYQQILGQGPKLLIQFQNNGVVDDSQLPKDRFSAERLKGVDSTLKIQPAKLEDSAVYLCASSLNMAGSGNTIYFGEGSWLTVV.

The gene calls are TRBV7-8 and TRBJ2-3; 12 bases fit TRBD2. The CDR3 runs 16 residues. The ends lost 2 bases at V and 1 base at J; junction bases unmatched: 1. The germline CDR1 and CDR2 sequences are SGHVS and FQNEAQ. For the CDR3, the DNA is TGTGCCAGCAGCTTACCTAGCGGGAGGGGCACAGATACGCAGTATTTT. It translates to CASSLPSGRGTDTQYF.

The V call is TRBV19, the J call TRBJ2-5; D may be TRBD2 (6 bases). Trimming removed 8 bases from V and 0 bases from J, with 13 bases in between. The CDR3 loop spans 14 amino acids. Germline V lookup: CDR1 LNHDA, CDR2 SQIVND (reference sequence). In DNA form, the CDR3 reads TGTGCCAGTCGTGGCGGGGATTACCAAGAGACCCAGTACTTC. The encoded protein is CASRGGDYQETQYF.

The V and J genes are TRBV6-5 and TRBJ2-1; 8 nucleotides agree with TRBD1. This CDR3 is built from 15 residues. Germline CDR1 reads MNHEY; CDR2 reads SVGAGI. After removal of 8 bases from V and 0 bases from J, the junction contained 6 bases not matched to a gene. CDR3: CASQVGQGSYNEQFF. CDR3 DNA sequence: TGTGCCAGCCAAGTCGGACAGGGCTCCTACAATGAGCAGTTCTTC.

V is TRBV9 and J is TRBJ2-3, with TRBD2 matching 12 bases. Trimming took 0 bases from V and 5 from J; bases not matched to a gene: 4. The CDR3 loop spans 16 amino acids. Germline V gene lookup returns CDR1 SGDLS and CDR2 YYNGEE. CDR3 region: CASSVGTSGDIDTQYF. CDR3 DNA sequence: TGTGCCAGCAGCGTAGGGACTAGCGGGGATATAGATACGCAGTATTTT. The full variable domain, rest sourced from reference TRBV9 and TRBJ2-3, is DSGVTQTPKHLITATGQRVTLRCSPRSGDLSVYWYQQSLDQGLQFLIQYYNGEERAKGNILERFSAQQFPDLHSELNLSSLELGDSALYFCASSVGTSGDIDTQYFGPGTRLTVL.

The chain has TRBV5-6 and TRBJ1-2, with D tentatively TRBD1 (6 bases). In germline, CDR1 is SGHDT, CDR2 YYEEEE. Trimming shortened V by 4 bases and J by 5 bases, and 12 bases separated the two germline ends. The CDR3 length is 13 residues. CDR3 in DNA: TGTGCCAGCAGCATGGGGACACCTTATGGCTACACCTTC. Amino acid sequence: CASSMGTPYGYTF.

This clone was detected once. The chain combines TRBV7-3 with TRBJ2-2; 7 nucleotides line up with TRBD2. With V trimmed by 3 bases and J by 6 bases, 7 bases remained unmatched. The CDR3 has 15 residues. Germline CDR1 is SGHTA and CDR2 is FQGTGA. The DNA of the CDR3 is TGTGCCAGCAGCTTTGGGGGAGGGCCCCCCGGGGAGCTGTTTTTT. It yields the protein CASSFGGGPPGELFF.

This clone was recorded only once. This chain links TRBV5-1 with TRBJ2-3, with unresolved D. V lost 0 bases and J lost 1, with 9 bases in between. CDR1 and CDR2 from the germline V gene are SGHRS and YFSETQ. This CDR3 has 15 amino acids. The CDR3 nucleotides are TGCGCCAGCAGCTTGGGGGCTGCGGGCACAGATACGCAGTATTTT. Its protein product is CASSLGAAGTDTQYF.

The V and J genes are TRBV6-4 and TRBJ1-2; D uncertain. Germline V gene lookup returns CDR1 MRHNA and CDR2 SNTAGT. This CDR3 comprises 16 residues. Trimming took 3 bases from V and 4 from J, leaving 18 bases between them. CDR3 DNA sequence: TGTGCCAGCAGTGAAGGAGGGAGCCTCTTCCCCTATGGCTACACCTTC. Protein sequence: CASSEGGSLFPYGYTF.

The chain has TRBV25-1 and TRBJ1-2; TRBD1 aligns across 8 bases. The V and J ends lost 2 bases and 2 bases, in that order; junction bases with no gene match: 4. The CDR3 length is 15 residues. Germline CDR1 reads MGHDK; CDR2 reads SYGVNS. The CDR3 sequence is CASSEPDRANYGYTF. DNA of the CDR3: TGTGCCAGCAGTGAACCGGACAGGGCCAACTATGGCTACACCTTC.

The rearrangement joins TRBV7-9 to TRBJ1-2; 10 bases line up with TRBD1. The CDR3 covers 13 residues. With 4 bases clipped from V and 8 bases from J, the junction kept 4 bases outside the gene matches. Germline CDR1 SEHNR, CDR2 FQNEAQ (reference sequence). The chain's CDR3 is CASSYGQGDGYTF. In nucleotides, the CDR3 is TGTGCCAGCAGCTATGGACAGGGGGACGGCTACACCTTC.

The rearrangement links TRBV5-5 to TRBJ1-1; D is unclear. In germline, CDR1 is SGHKS, CDR2 YYEKEE (reference sequence). CDR3 length: 13 residues. V was pared by 4 bases and J by 5 bases, with 12 bases between. The CDR3 loop reads CASSREAWTEAFF. In DNA, the CDR3 is TGTGCCAGCAGCCGCGAAGCCTGGACTGAAGCTTTCTTT.

This clone was seen once. The chain is built from TRBV4-2 and TRBJ1-2, with D tentatively TRBD1 (5 bases). From germline, CDR1 is LGHNA and CDR2 YNFKEQ. This CDR3 region has 19 residues. Trimming stripped 1 base from V and 5 bases from J, with 26 bases between. The CDR3 protein is CASSQAVYRRGPESYGYTF. DNA of the CDR3: TGTGCCAGCAGCCAAGCTGTATACAGGCGGGGCCCTGAGTCATATGGCTACACCTTC.